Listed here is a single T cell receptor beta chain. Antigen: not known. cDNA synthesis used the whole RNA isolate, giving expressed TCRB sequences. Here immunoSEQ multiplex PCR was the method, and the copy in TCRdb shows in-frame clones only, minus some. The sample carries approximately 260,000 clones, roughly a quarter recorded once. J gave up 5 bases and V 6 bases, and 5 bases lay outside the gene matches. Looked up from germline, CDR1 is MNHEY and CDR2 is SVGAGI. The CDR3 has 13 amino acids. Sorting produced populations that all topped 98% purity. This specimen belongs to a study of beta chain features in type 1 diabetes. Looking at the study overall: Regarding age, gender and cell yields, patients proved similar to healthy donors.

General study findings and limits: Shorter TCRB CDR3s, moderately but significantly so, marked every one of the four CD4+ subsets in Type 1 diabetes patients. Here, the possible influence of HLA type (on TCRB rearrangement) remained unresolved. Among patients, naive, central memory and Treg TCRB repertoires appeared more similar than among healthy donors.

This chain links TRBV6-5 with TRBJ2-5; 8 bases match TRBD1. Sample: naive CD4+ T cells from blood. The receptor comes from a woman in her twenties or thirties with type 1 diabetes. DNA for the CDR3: TGTGCCAGCAGGCAAACAGGGGGGGAGACCCAGTACTTC. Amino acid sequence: CASRQTGGETQYF.